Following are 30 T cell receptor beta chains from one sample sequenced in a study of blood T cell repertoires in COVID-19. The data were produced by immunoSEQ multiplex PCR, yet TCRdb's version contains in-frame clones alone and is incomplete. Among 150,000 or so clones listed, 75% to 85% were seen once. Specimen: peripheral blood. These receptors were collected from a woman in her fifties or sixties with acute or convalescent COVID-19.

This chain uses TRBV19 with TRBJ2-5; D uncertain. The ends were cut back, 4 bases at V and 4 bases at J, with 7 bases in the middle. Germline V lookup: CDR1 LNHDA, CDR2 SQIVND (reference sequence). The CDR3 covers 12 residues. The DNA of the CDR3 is TGTGCCAGTAGTAGCGTCGGAGAGACCCAGTACTTC. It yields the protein CASSSVGETQYF.

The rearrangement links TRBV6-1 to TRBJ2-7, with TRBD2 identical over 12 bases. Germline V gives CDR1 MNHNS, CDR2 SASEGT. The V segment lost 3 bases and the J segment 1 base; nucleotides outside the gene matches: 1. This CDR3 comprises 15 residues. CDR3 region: CASSDGTSGSYEQYF. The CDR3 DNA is TGTGCCAGCAGTGACGGGACTAGCGGGTCCTACGAGCAGTACTTC.

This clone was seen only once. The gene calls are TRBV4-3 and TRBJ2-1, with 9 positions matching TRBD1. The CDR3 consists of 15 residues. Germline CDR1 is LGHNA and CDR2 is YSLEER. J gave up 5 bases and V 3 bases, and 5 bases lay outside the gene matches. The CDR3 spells CASSHSQGAHNEQFF. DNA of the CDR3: TGCGCCAGCAGCCACTCACAGGGGGCGCACAATGAGCAGTTCTTC.

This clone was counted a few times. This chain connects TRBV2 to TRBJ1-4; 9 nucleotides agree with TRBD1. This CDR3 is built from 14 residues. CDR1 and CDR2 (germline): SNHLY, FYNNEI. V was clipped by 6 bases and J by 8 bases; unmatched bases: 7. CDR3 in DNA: TGTGCCAGCAGGGAAACAGGGGGCCGGGAAAAACTGTTTTTT. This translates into CASRETGGREKLFF. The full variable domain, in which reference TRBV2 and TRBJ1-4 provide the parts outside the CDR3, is EPEVTQTPSHQVTQMGQEVILRCVPISNHLYFYWYRQILGQKVEFLVSFYNNEISEKSEIFDDQFSVERPDGSNFTLKIRSTKLEDSAMYFCASRETGGREKLFFGSGTQLSVL.

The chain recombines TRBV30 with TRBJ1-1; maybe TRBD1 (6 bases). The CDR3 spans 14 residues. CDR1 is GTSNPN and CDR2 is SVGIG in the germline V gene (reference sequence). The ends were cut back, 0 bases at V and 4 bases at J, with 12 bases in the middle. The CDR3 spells CAWSVRGSSTEAFF. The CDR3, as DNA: TGTGCCTGGAGTGTAAGGGGGAGTAGCACTGAAGCTTTCTTT.

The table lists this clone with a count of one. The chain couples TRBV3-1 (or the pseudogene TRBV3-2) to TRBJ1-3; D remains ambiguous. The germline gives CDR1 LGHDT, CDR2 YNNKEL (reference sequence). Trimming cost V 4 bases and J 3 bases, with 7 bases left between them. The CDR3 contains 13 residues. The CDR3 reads CASSRSDGNTIYF. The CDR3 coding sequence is TGTGCCAGCAGCCGTAGTGATGGAAACACCATATATTTT.

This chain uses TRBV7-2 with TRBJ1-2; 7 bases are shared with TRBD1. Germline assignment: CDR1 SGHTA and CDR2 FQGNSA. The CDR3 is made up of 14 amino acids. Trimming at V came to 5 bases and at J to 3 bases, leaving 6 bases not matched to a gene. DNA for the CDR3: TGTGCCAGCAGCCAGCAGGGGGAGTACTATGGCTACACCTTC. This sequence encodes CASSQQGEYYGYTF.

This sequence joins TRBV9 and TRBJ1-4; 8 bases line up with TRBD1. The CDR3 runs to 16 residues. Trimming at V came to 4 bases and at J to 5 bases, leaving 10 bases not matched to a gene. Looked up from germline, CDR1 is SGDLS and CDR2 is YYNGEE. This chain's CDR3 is CASSTSGQGLNEKLFF. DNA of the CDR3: TGTGCCAGCAGCACCTCTGGACAGGGATTAAATGAAAAACTGTTTTTT.

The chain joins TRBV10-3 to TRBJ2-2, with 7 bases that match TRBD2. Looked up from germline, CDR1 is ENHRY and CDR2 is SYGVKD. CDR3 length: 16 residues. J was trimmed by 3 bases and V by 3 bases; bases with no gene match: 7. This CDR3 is CAISEPPGGYTGELFF. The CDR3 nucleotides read TGTGCCATCAGTGAACCGCCGGGGGGATACACCGGGGAGCTGTTTTTT.

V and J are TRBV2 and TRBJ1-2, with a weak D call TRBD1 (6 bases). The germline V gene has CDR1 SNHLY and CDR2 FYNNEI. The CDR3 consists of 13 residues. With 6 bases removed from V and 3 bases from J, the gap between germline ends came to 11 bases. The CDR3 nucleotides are TGTGCCAGCAGAGACAGGTCTTACTATGGCTACACCTTC. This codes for CASRDRSYYGYTF.

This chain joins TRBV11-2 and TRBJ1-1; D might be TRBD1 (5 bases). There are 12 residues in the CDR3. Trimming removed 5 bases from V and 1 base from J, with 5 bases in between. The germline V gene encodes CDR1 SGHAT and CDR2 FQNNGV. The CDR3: CASSRGNTEAFF. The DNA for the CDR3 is TGTGCCAGCAGCAGGGGGAACACTGAAGCTTTCTTT.

CDR3: CASRWTGSHEQYF. The CDR3 region has the DNA TGCGCCAGCAGATGGACAGGGTCCCACGAGCAGTACTTC. The V gene is TRBV5-1, the J gene TRBJ2-7; 8 positions agree with TRBD1. The V and J ends lost 5 bases and 5 bases, in that order; junction bases with no gene match: 6. Germline lookup yields CDR1 SGHRS and CDR2 YFSETQ. This CDR3 spans 13 amino acids.

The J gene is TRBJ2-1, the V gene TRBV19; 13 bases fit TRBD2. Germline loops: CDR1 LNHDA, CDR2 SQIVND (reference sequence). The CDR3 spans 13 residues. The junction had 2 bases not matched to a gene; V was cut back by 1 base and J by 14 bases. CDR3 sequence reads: CASSIGTSGRKFF. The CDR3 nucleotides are TGTGCCAGTAGTATAGGGACTAGCGGGAGAAAGTTCTTC.

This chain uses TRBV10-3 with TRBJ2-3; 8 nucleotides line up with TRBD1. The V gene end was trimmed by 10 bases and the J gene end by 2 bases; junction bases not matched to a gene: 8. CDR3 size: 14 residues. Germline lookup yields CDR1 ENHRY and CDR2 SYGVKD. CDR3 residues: CATLARGPTDTQYF. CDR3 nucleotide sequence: TGTGCCACCTTAGCCAGGGGGCCCACAGATACGCAGTATTTT.

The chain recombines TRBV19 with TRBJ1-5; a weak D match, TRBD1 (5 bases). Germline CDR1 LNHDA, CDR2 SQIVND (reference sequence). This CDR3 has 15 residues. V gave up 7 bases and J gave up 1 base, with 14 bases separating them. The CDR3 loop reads CASKTAYTSNQPQHF. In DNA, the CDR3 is TGTGCCAGTAAGACAGCCTATACGAGCAATCAGCCCCAGCATTTT.

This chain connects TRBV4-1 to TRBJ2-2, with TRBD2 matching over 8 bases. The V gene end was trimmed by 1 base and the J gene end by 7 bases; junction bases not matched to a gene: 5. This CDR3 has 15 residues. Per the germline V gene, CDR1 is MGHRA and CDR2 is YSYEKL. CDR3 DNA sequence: TGCGCCAGCAGCCAAGCTCTAGCGGGTATCGGGGAGCTGTTTTTT. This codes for CASSQALAGIGELFF.

In DNA, the CDR3 is TGCGCCAGCAGCTTACAGGCTAGCGGGAGCGGAAATTCCGGGGAGCTGTTTTTT. Translation: CASSLQASGSGNSGELFF. The chain employs TRBV5-1 and TRBJ2-2, with 10 bases aligning to TRBD2. From germline, CDR1 is SGHRS and CDR2 YFSETQ. The J segment lost 6 bases and the V segment lost 2 bases, leaving 13 bases of the junction unmatched. The CDR3 is 18 residues long. Full variable domain (outside the CDR3, taken from reference TRBV5-1 and TRBJ2-2): KAGVTQTPRYLIKTRGQQVTLSCSPISGHRSVSWYQQTPGQGLQFLFEYFSETQRNKGNFPGRFSGRQFSNSRSEMNVSTLELGDSALYLCASSLQASGSGNSGELFFGEGSRLTVL.

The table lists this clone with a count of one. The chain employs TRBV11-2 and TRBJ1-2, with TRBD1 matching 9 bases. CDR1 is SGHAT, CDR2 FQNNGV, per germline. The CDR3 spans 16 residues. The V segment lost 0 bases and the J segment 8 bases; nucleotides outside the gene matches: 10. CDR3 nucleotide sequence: TGTGCCAGCAGCTTAGAGGGGGGGACAGGGCCGTACGGCTACACCTTC. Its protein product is CASSLEGGTGPYGYTF.

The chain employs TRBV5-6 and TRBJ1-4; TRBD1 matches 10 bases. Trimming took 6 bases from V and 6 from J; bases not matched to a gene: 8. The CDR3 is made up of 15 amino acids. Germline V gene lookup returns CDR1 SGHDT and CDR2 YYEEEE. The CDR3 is CASMRTGGTHEKLFF. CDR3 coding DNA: TGTGCCAGCATGAGGACAGGGGGAACCCATGAAAAACTGTTTTTT.

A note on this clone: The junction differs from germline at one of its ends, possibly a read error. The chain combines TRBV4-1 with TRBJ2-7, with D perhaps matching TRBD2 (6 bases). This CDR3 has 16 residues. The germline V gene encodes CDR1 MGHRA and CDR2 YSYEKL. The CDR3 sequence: CARSRPAGQETYEQYF. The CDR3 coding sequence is TGCGCCCGCAGCCGACCCGCGGGGCAGGAGACCTACGAGCAGTACTTC.

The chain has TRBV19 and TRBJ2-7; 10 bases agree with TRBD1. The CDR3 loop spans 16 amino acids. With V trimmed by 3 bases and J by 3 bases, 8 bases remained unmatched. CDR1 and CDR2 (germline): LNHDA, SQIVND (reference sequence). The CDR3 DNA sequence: TGTGCCAGTAGTATGGGGACAGGGGATTTCGACTACGAGCAGTACTTC. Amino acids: CASSMGTGDFDYEQYF.

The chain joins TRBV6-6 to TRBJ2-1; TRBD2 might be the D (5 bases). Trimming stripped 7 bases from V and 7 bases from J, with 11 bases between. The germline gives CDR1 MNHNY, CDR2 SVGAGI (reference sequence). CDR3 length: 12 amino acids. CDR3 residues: CASTVRDNEQFF. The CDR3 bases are TGTGCCAGCACCGTCCGGGATAATGAGCAGTTCTTC.

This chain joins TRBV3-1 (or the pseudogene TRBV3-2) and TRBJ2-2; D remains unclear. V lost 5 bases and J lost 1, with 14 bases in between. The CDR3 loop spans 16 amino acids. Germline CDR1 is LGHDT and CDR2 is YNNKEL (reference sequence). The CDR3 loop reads CASSEISGLNTGELFF. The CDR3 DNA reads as TGTGCCAGCAGCGAAATATCAGGTTTGAACACCGGGGAGCTGTTTTTT.

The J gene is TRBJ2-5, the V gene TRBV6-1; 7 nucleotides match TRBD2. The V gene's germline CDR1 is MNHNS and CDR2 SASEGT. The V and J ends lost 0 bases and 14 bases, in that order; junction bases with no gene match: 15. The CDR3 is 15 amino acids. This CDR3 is CASSEARWYPTSAYF. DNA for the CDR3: TGTGCCAGCAGTGAAGCGCGTTGGTATCCAACTAGCGCCTACTTC.

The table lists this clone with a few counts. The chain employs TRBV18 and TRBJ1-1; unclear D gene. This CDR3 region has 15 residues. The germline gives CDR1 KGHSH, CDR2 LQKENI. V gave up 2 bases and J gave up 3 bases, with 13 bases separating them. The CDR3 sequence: CASSPAAAGDTEAFF. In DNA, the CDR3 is TGTGCCAGCTCACCAGCGGCAGCCGGGGACACTGAAGCTTTCTTT.

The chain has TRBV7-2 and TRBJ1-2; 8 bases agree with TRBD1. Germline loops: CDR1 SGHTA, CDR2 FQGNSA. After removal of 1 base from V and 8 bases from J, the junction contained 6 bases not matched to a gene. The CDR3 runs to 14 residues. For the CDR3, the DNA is TGTGCCAGCAGCTTAGACCAGGGGGCTAGAGGCTACACCTTC. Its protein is CASSLDQGARGYTF.

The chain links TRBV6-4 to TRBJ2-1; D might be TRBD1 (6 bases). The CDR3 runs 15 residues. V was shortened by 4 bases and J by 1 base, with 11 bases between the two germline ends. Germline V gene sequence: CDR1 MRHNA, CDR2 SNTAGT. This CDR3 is CASSVGQGSYNEQFF. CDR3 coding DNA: TGTGCCAGCAGTGTGGGGCAGGGGTCCTACAATGAGCAGTTCTTC.

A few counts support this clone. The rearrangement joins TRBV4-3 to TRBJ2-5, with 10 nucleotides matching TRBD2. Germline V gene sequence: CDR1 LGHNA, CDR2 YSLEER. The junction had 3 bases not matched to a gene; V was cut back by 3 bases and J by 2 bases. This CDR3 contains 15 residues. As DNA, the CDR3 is TGCGCCAGCAGCCATCTAGCGGGAGCGCAAGAGACCCAGTACTTC. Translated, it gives CASSHLAGAQETQYF.

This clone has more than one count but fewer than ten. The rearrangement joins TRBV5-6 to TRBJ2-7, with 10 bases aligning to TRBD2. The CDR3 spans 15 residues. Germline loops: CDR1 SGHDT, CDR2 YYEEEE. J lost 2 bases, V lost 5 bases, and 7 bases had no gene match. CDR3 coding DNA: TGTGCCAGCAGACTTGGACTAGCGGCCCCCTACGAGCAGTACTTC. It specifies CASRLGLAAPYEQYF.

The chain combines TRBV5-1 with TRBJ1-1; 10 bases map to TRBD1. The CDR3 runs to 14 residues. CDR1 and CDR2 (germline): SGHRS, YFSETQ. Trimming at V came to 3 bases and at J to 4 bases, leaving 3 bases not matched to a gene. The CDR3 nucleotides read TGCGCCAGCAGCTGGGACAGGGGAACCACTGAAGCTTTCTTT. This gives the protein CASSWDRGTTEAFF. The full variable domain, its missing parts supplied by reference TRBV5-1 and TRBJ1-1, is KAGVTQTPRYLIKTRGQQVTLSCSPISGHRSVSWYQQTPGQGLQFLFEYFSETQRNKGNFPGRFSGRQFSNSRSEMNVSTLELGDSALYLCASSWDRGTTEAFFGQGTRLTVV.